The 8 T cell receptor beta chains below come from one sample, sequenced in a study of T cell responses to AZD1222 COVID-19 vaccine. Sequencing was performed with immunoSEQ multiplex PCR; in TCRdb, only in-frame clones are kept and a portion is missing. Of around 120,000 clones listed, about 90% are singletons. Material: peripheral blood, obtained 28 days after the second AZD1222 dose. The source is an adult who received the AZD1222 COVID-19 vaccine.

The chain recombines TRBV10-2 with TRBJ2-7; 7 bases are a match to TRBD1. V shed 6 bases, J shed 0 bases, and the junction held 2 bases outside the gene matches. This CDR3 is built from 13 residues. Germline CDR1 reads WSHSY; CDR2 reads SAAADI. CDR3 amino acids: CASRDRSSYEQYF. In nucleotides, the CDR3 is TGCGCCAGCAGGGACAGGAGCTCCTACGAGCAGTACTTC.

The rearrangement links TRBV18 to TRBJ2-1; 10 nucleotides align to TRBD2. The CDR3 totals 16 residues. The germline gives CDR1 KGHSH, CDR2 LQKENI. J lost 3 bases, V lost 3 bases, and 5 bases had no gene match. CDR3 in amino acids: CASSPISSGSYNEQFF. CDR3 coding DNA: TGTGCCAGCTCACCCATCTCTAGCGGGAGCTACAATGAGCAGTTCTTC.

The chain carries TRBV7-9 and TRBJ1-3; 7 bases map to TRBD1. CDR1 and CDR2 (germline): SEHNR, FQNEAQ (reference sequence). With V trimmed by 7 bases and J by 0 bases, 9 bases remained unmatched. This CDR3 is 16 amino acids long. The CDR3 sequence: CASTPIRDSSGNTIYF. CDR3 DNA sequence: TGTGCCAGCACCCCAATCCGGGACAGCTCTGGAAACACCATATATTTT.

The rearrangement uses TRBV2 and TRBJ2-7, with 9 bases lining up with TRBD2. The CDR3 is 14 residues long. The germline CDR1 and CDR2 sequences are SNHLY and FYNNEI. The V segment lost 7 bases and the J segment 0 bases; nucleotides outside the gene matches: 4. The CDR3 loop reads CASIGLANSYEQYF. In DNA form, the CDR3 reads TGTGCCAGCATCGGACTAGCGAACTCCTACGAGCAGTACTTC.

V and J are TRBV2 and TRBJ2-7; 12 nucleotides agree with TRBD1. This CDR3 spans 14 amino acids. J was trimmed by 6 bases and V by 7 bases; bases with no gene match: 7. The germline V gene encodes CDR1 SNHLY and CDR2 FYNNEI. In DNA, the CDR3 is TGTGCCAGCAAACCGGGACAGGGGGCCTCCGAGCAGTACTTC. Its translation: CASKPGQGASEQYF.

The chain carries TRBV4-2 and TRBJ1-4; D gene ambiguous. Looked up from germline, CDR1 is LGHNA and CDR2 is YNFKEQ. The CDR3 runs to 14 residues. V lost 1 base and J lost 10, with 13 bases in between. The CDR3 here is CASSQAVREGKLFF. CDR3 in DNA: TGTGCCAGCAGCCAAGCGGTCCGGGAAGGAAAACTGTTTTTT.

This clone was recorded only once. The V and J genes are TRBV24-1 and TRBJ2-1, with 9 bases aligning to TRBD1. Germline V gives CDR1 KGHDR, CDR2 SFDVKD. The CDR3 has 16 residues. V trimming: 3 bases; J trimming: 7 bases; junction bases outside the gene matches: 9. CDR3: CATSDASGTGWNEQFF. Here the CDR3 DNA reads TGTGCCACCAGTGATGCCTCCGGGACAGGGTGGAATGAGCAGTTCTTC.

The DNA for the CDR3 is TGTGCCAGCTCACCCTACGAGGACAGGGGGTCCTACAATGAGCAGTTCTTC. It encodes CASSPYEDRGSYNEQFF. V usage is TRBV18 and J usage is TRBJ2-1, with 10 bases identical to TRBD1. Losses at the gene ends were 3 bases for V and 1 base for J; bases not matched to a gene: 6. The germline V gene has CDR1 KGHSH and CDR2 LQKENI. The CDR3 contains 17 residues. Full variable domain (outside the CDR3, taken from reference TRBV18 and TRBJ2-1): NAGVMQNPRHLVRRRGQEARLRCSPMKGHSHVYWYRQLPEEGLKFMVYLQKENIIDESGMPKERFSAEFPKEGPSILRIQQVVRGDSAAYFCASSPYEDRGSYNEQFFGPGTRLTVL.